This is a list of T cell receptor beta chains from one sample in a study of PD-1 blockade in mismatch repair-deficient tumors. Profiling relied on immunoSEQ multiplex PCR, and the TCRdb table lists in-frame clones only, not all of them. The sample holds around 30,000 clones, 75% to 90% seen once. The material was PBMCs, obtained less than 7 weeks after starting pembrolizumab. The receptors shown here come from an adult with mismatch repair-deficient cancer. Each CDR3 is given with its conserved first and last residue. Each record gives: D gene, clone size, V gene, J gene, CDR3 protein, CDR3 DNA. A D gene is named only where the DNA matches it firmly. Expanded clones are given a class, and other clones once, few, many or no size at all.

.	.	TRBV19	TRBJ2-2	CASSIAGSLRTGELFF	TGTGCCAGTAGTATCGCAGGGTCCCTAAGGACCGGGGAGCTGTTTTTT
TRBD2	once	TRBV9	TRBJ2-3	CASSVEVAGGPADTQYF	TGTGCCAGCAGCGTAGAAGTAGCGGGAGGGCCAGCAGATACGCAGTATTTT
TRBD1	.	TRBV30	TRBJ1-5	CAWSVLDRGNQPQHF	TGTGCCTGGAGTGTGCTGGACAGGGGGAATCAGCCCCAGCATTTT
TRBD1	.	TRBV30	TRBJ1-2	CAWSFGTGSYTF	TGTGCCTGGAGTTTCGGGACAGGGAGCTACACCTTC
TRBD1	.	TRBV28	TRBJ1-2	CASSLTGQGYGYTF	TGTGCCAGCAGTTTAACCGGACAGGGGTATGGCTACACCTTC
.	.	TRBV11-3	TRBJ1-3	CASSLAGGVGNTIYF	TGTGCCAGCAGCTTAGCTGGGGGCGTTGGAAACACCATATATTTT
.	few	TRBV5-1	TRBJ1-1	CASSPTPDTNTEAFF	TGCGCCAGCAGCCCGACGCCGGACACGAACACTGAAGCTTTCTTT
.	.	TRBV19	TRBJ2-1	CASSPLADHNEQFF	TGTGCCAGTAGTCCATTAGCGGACCACAATGAGCAGTTCTTC
TRBD1	.	TRBV5-1	TRBJ1-2	CASSLGQGRDYGYTF	TGCGCCAGCAGCTTGGGACAGGGTCGAGACTATGGCTACACCTTC
TRBD2	.	TRBV2	TRBJ2-2	CASSLAGGNTGELFF	TGTGCCAGCAGTTTAGCGGGAGGGAACACCGGGGAGCTGTTTTTT